This entry is about one T cell receptor beta chain. This record belongs to a study of blood T cell repertoires in COVID-19. Study context: Sites across the United States, Italy and Spain contributed samples from acute and convalescent COVID-19. Sources were T cells, B-cell-depleted T cells, or PBMCs; the material itself was cDNA or gDNA.

The authors' processing: Estimation of nucleated cell counts was performed using reference gene primer amplification. Profiling relied on immunoSEQ multiplex PCR, and the TCRdb table lists in-frame clones only, not all of them. V, J and clone size were drawn from that table, and D and trimming were deduced from the DNA. Here the sample spans fewer than 350,000 clones, around 85% being singletons. This CDR3 is 14 amino acids long. Germline assignment: CDR1 SGHTA and CDR2 FQGNSA. Trimming stripped 5 bases from V and 9 bases from J, with 17 bases between. The clonotype was recovered from a human donor in a cohort sampled during active COVID-19. Sequenced sample: peripheral blood. This chain joins TRBV7-2 and TRBJ1-3; a weak D match, TRBD1 (6 bases). CDR3: CASSLDRLKSTIYF. CDR3 DNA: TGTGCCAGCAGCCTTGACAGGCTCAAGAGCACCATATATTTT.